The clone carrying this TCR beta chain came up many times. Its specificity is not known. The J segment lost 3 bases and the V segment lost 3 bases, leaving 6 bases of the junction unmatched. The CDR3 is 15 amino acids. Time point of the sample: patch test 1, 2 weeks after DPC sensitization. The treatment is: therapeutic diphenylcyclopropenone sensitization with weekly scalp DPC. The donor pool consisted of alopecia patients aged 18 to 70 years, considered suitable for DPC. MiXCR was run by TCRdb on the RACE reads, yielding one entry per CDR3 protein. The table records more than 65,000 distinct CDR3 sequences, 7.5% to 9.5% of them present only once. These data belong to a study of human T cells and chemical hapten exposure. Findings and limits, study-wide: The donor cohort had alopecia, so its immune response may not match that of healthy people. Controls formed significantly fewer large CDR3 similarity clusters than expanded TCRs did.

This receptor was obtained from a woman aged 25 to 45 with alopecia areata. Some clones in this sample may be carry-over from other donors' samples. The specimen comprised whole blood, sampled in connection with sensitization to the hapten diphenylcyclopropenone (DPC). The rearrangement links TRBV12-3 or TRBV12-4 to TRBJ2-3; 7 nucleotides agree with TRBD2. The CDR3 DNA follows: TGTGCCAGCAGTTTTGGCGGGGGAGGTACAGATACGCAGTATTTT. Encoded protein: CASSFGGGGTDTQYF.